These T cell receptor beta chains were read from a single sample in a study of human T cells and chemical hapten exposure. TCRdb itself ran the 5' RACE reads through MiXCR, one entry per CDR3 protein. The table lists more than 75,000 distinct CDR3 sequences, more than 15% of them singletons. The receptors originated from a female donor in good health. Each CDR3 is given with its conserved first and last residue. A D gene is named only where the DNA matches it firmly. Clone size is given for some rows only: seen once, a few or many times, or a class if the clone is expanded.

v_gene: TRBV19; abundance: few; j_gene: TRBJ2-2; len: 13; d_gene: -; CDR3nt: TGTGCCAGTAGTATAGGGTACGCCGGGGAGCTGTTTTTT; CDR3aa: CASSIGYAGELFF
v_gene: TRBV28; abundance: few; j_gene: TRBJ2-3; len: 16; d_gene: -; CDR3nt: TGTGCCAGCAGTTCGGGTTTGTCGCGTTTCACAGATACGCAGTATTTT; CDR3aa: CASSSGLSRFTDTQYF
v_gene: TRBV20-1; abundance: -; j_gene: TRBJ1-2; len: 13; d_gene: TRBD1; CDR3nt: TGCAGTGCTACAACGACAGGGGGCTCTGGCTACACCTTC; CDR3aa: CSATTTGGSGYTF
v_gene: TRBV5-1; abundance: few; j_gene: TRBJ1-5; len: 15; d_gene: -; CDR3nt: TGCGCCAGCAGCTTGAATTCGGGCGGCAATCAGCCCCAGCATTTT; CDR3aa: CASSLNSGGNQPQHF
v_gene: TRBV5-1; abundance: -; j_gene: TRBJ2-1; len: 15; d_gene: TRBD2; CDR3nt: TGCGCCAGCAGCTTGGAAGCGGGAGCCTACAATGAGCAGTTCTTC; CDR3aa: CASSLEAGAYNEQFF
v_gene: TRBV15; abundance: many; j_gene: TRBJ2-4; len: 16; d_gene: -; CDR3nt: TGTGCCACCAGCTCTACAGGGATTCTAGCCAAAAACATTCAGTACTTC; CDR3aa: CATSSTGILAKNIQYF
v_gene: TRBV7-8; abundance: few; j_gene: TRBJ1-5; len: 14; d_gene: -; CDR3nt: TGTGCCAGCAGCTTAGGGTCCGTCGGTCAGCCCCAGCATTTT; CDR3aa: CASSLGSVGQPQHF
v_gene: TRBV28; abundance: -; j_gene: TRBJ1-6; len: 12; d_gene: -; CDR3nt: TGTGCCAGCATCACAGAAGGATCACCCCTCCACTTT; CDR3aa: CASITEGSPLHF
v_gene: TRBV12-3/TRBV12-4; abundance: -; j_gene: TRBJ2-2; len: 17; d_gene: -; CDR3nt: TGTGCCAGCAGTTTAAGTGCGTTCGGCGATCTCACCGGGGAGCTGTTTTTT; CDR3aa: CASSLSAFGDLTGELFF
v_gene: TRBV29-1; abundance: few; j_gene: TRBJ2-1; len: 11; d_gene: -; CDR3nt: TGCAGCGGCGGCCCCTCCGATGAGCAGTTCTTC; CDR3aa: CSGGPSDEQFF
v_gene: TRBV29-1; abundance: many; j_gene: TRBJ2-5; len: 12; d_gene: -; CDR3nt: TGCAGCGCCACGGTAGGCTTGGAGACCCAGTACTTC; CDR3aa: CSATVGLETQYF
v_gene: TRBV19; abundance: -; j_gene: TRBJ1-6; len: 16; d_gene: -; CDR3nt: TGTGCCAGTAGATCGGGACCGAGCTCCTATAATTCACCCCTCCACTTT; CDR3aa: CASRSGPSSYNSPLHF
v_gene: TRBV20-1; abundance: -; j_gene: TRBJ2-1; len: 15; d_gene: -; CDR3nt: TGCAGTGCTAGGAAGGGAGAGGGGCTTTACAATGAGCAGTTCTTC; CDR3aa: CSARKGEGLYNEQFF
v_gene: TRBV29-1; abundance: few; j_gene: TRBJ1-1; len: 12; d_gene: -; CDR3nt: TGCAGCGTTGCACAGGGGAACACTGAAGCTTTCTTT; CDR3aa: CSVAQGNTEAFF
v_gene: TRBV18; abundance: few; j_gene: TRBJ2-3; len: 17; d_gene: TRBD2; CDR3nt: TGTGCCAGCTCACCACGCAAAGGGACTAGCGAGGCAGATACGCAGTATTTT; CDR3aa: CASSPRKGTSEADTQYF
v_gene: TRBV7-8; abundance: few; j_gene: TRBJ2-7; len: 12; d_gene: -; CDR3nt: TGTGCCAGCAGCACCCAGGGTTTGGAGCAGTACTTC; CDR3aa: CASSTQGLEQYF
v_gene: TRBV6-2/TRBV6-3; abundance: -; j_gene: TRBJ2-5; len: 15; d_gene: -; CDR3nt: TGTGCCAGCAGTTACATCGGAGGGACCCAAGAGACCCAGTACTTC; CDR3aa: CASSYIGGTQETQYF
v_gene: TRBV5-4; abundance: few; j_gene: TRBJ1-1; len: 16; d_gene: -; CDR3nt: TGTGCCAGCAGCTTGGGGGGGAGGGGAACGAACACTGAAGCTTTCTTT; CDR3aa: CASSLGGRGTNTEAFF
v_gene: TRBV20-1; abundance: -; j_gene: TRBJ2-3; len: 16; d_gene: TRBD2; CDR3nt: TGCAGTGCTGGACTAGCGGGAGGTCCTAGCACAGATACGCAGTATTTT; CDR3aa: CSAGLAGGPSTDTQYF
v_gene: TRBV7-2; abundance: few; j_gene: TRBJ1-6; len: 18; d_gene: -; CDR3nt: TGTGCCAGCAGCTTAACTCATTTTCGGACCGCGAATAATTCACCCCTCCACTTT; CDR3aa: CASSLTHFRTANNSPLHF
v_gene: TRBV7-2; abundance: -; j_gene: TRBJ2-3; len: 14; d_gene: -; CDR3nt: TGTGCCAGCAGCCAGAAGTGGATCACAGATACGCAGTATTTT; CDR3aa: CASSQKWITDTQYF
v_gene: TRBV4-3; abundance: -; j_gene: TRBJ1-6; len: 15; d_gene: TRBD1; CDR3nt: TGCGCCAGCAGCCAAGATCTAGGGGGCAATTCACCCCTCCACTTT; CDR3aa: CASSQDLGGNSPLHF
v_gene: TRBV10-3; abundance: few; j_gene: TRBJ2-3; len: 12; d_gene: -; CDR3nt: TGTGCCATCAGTGATCGGGCGGATACGCAGTATTTT; CDR3aa: CAISDRADTQYF
v_gene: TRBV7-2; abundance: -; j_gene: TRBJ1-1; len: 15; d_gene: -; CDR3nt: TGTGCCAGCAGCCCTGCGACGTTAGTGAACACTGAAGCTTTCTTT; CDR3aa: CASSPATLVNTEAFF
v_gene: TRBV2; abundance: once; j_gene: TRBJ1-2; len: 12; d_gene: -; CDR3nt: TGTGCCAGCAGTGGGACGGCCTATGGCTACACCTTC; CDR3aa: CASSGTAYGYTF
v_gene: TRBV12-3/TRBV12-4; abundance: few; j_gene: TRBJ1-5; len: 13; d_gene: -; CDR3nt: TGTGCCAGCAGTGAACAGGGTAACCAGCCCCAGCATTTT; CDR3aa: CASSEQGNQPQHF
v_gene: TRBV10-3; abundance: -; j_gene: TRBJ1-1; len: 13; d_gene: -; CDR3nt: TGTGCCATCAGTAGTCAAGTAGCCACTGAAGCTTTCTTT; CDR3aa: CAISSQVATEAFF
v_gene: TRBV27; abundance: few; j_gene: TRBJ1-1; len: 13; d_gene: TRBD1; CDR3nt: TGTGCCAGCAGAGGACAGGGGGAGACTGAAGCTTTCTTT; CDR3aa: CASRGQGETEAFF
v_gene: TRBV7-2; abundance: once; j_gene: TRBJ2-5; len: 15; d_gene: TRBD2; CDR3nt: TGTGCCAGCAGACGACTAGCGGGGGGGCGGGAGACCCAGTACTTC; CDR3aa: CASRRLAGGRETQYF
v_gene: TRBV6-6; abundance: -; j_gene: TRBJ2-1; len: 13; d_gene: TRBD2; CDR3nt: TGTGCCAGCAGGACTAGCGGGGTGGGTGAGCAGTTCTTC; CDR3aa: CASRTSGVGEQFF
v_gene: TRBV18; abundance: few; j_gene: TRBJ1-2; len: 13; d_gene: -; CDR3nt: TGTGCCAGCTCACCAGAAGGGAGCTATGGCTACACCTTC; CDR3aa: CASSPEGSYGYTF
v_gene: TRBV12-2; abundance: -; j_gene: TRBJ1-2; len: 16; d_gene: -; CDR3nt: TGTGCAAGTCGCTTAGCGAGGGACAGGAAGGAGTATGGCTACACCTTC; CDR3aa: CASRLARDRKEYGYTF
v_gene: TRBV20-1; abundance: -; j_gene: TRBJ2-1; len: 14; d_gene: -; CDR3nt: TGCAGTGCTAGTGGCAGGGCGAGGATCAATGAGCAGTTCTTC; CDR3aa: CSASGRARINEQFF
v_gene: TRBV7-8; abundance: few; j_gene: TRBJ2-1; len: 12; d_gene: -; CDR3nt: TGTGCCAGCAGCGCATTTCAGGGTGAGCAGTTCTTC; CDR3aa: CASSAFQGEQFF
v_gene: TRBV3-1; abundance: many; j_gene: TRBJ1-2; len: 16; d_gene: TRBD1; CDR3nt: TGTGCCAGCAGCCAAGACGGGACAGGGCCTGTCGGTGGCTACACCTTC; CDR3aa: CASSQDGTGPVGGYTF
v_gene: TRBV19; abundance: many; j_gene: TRBJ2-3; len: 13; d_gene: -; CDR3nt: TGTGCCAGTAGTATAACGGGCGATGATACGCAGTATTTT; CDR3aa: CASSITGDDTQYF
v_gene: TRBV7-9; abundance: few; j_gene: TRBJ2-7; len: 13; d_gene: -; CDR3nt: TGTGCCAGCAGCTTACAGCAGGGCCACGAGCAGTACTTC; CDR3aa: CASSLQQGHEQYF
v_gene: TRBV30; abundance: few; j_gene: TRBJ1-2; len: 14; d_gene: TRBD1; CDR3nt: TGTGCCTGGGGCCGGGACAGGGATAACTATGGCTACACCTTC; CDR3aa: CAWGRDRDNYGYTF
v_gene: TRBV15; abundance: few; j_gene: TRBJ2-5; len: 15; d_gene: -; CDR3nt: TGTGCCACCAGCAGAGACCCTACCTTGGCGGGGACCCAGTACTTC; CDR3aa: CATSRDPTLAGTQYF
v_gene: TRBV19; abundance: -; j_gene: TRBJ1-1; len: 13; d_gene: -; CDR3nt: TGTGCCAGTAGTAGTCTGTGGAACACTGAAGCTTTCTTT; CDR3aa: CASSSLWNTEAFF
v_gene: TRBV20-1; abundance: -; j_gene: TRBJ2-5; len: 14; d_gene: TRBD1; CDR3nt: TGCAGTGCCACGGGACAGGGCGTCCAAGAGACCCAGTACTTC; CDR3aa: CSATGQGVQETQYF
v_gene: TRBV5-1; abundance: few; j_gene: TRBJ2-3; len: 15; d_gene: -; CDR3nt: TGCGCCAGCAGCTTTGGAGGGTCCCAGGGAGATACGCAGTATTTT; CDR3aa: CASSFGGSQGDTQYF
v_gene: TRBV28; abundance: few; j_gene: TRBJ2-5; len: 13; d_gene: -; CDR3nt: TGTGCCAGCAGTCGCCGAGGACAAGAGACCCAGTACTTC; CDR3aa: CASSRRGQETQYF
v_gene: TRBV20-1; abundance: few; j_gene: TRBJ1-1; len: 13; d_gene: -; CDR3nt: TGCAGTGCTAGTCCGGACAGTAACACTGAAGCTTTCTTT; CDR3aa: CSASPDSNTEAFF
v_gene: TRBV28; abundance: -; j_gene: TRBJ2-6; len: 18; d_gene: -; CDR3nt: TGTGCCAGCAGTTTGAGGTATTACAGGGTGGCTGGGGCCAACGTCCTGACTTTC; CDR3aa: CASSLRYYRVAGANVLTF
v_gene: TRBV27; abundance: few; j_gene: TRBJ1-6; len: 18; d_gene: TRBD1; CDR3nt: TGTGCCAGCAGTCCCCGAGGGGACAGGGCGGTCTATAATTCACCCCTCCACTTT; CDR3aa: CASSPRGDRAVYNSPLHF
v_gene: TRBV2; abundance: -; j_gene: TRBJ2-3; len: 14; d_gene: TRBD2; CDR3nt: TGTGCCAGCAGATGGACTAGCGCCACAGATACGCAGTATTTT; CDR3aa: CASRWTSATDTQYF
v_gene: TRBV5-5; abundance: -; j_gene: TRBJ1-1; len: 14; d_gene: -; CDR3nt: TGTGCCAGCAGCTTGCTACAGAGCTACGCCGAAGCTTTCTTT; CDR3aa: CASSLLQSYAEAFF